This T cell receptor beta chain was recorded in a study of OX40 agonist ivuxolimab in advanced cancers. About the research overall: Patients received ivuxolimab, an agonistic anti-OX40 (CD134) antibody. Previous treatment with anti-PD-1, anti-PD-L1 or anti-CTLA-4 therapy was allowed; 30% to 50% had received some. Three individuals attained partial responses, comprising one hepatocellular carcinoma case and two cutaneous melanoma cases. Findings of the study overall: In the 0.1 to 3.0 mg/kg range, CD4+ and CD8+ blood T cells had expanded clonally by week 6.

About this clone: Its antigen is still unknown.

Assay used: immunoSEQ multiplex PCR; TCRdb lists only in-frame clones, some missing. The data contain approximately 50,000 clones, around nine tenths of them singletons. The source material was CD4+ or CD8+ T cells sorted from blood, sampled in a trial of the OX40 agonist ivuxolimab. The sequence was collected from an adult with an advanced solid tumor such as melanoma, head and neck, liver or kidney cancer.

CDR3 DNA: TGTGCCAGCAGCTTAGCGGGGGGGCGCGAGGAGACCCAGTACTTC. It encodes CASSLAGGREETQYF. The genes are TRBV7-9 and TRBJ2-5, with D maybe TRBD2 (7 bases). V lost 0 bases to trimming and J lost 5 bases, with 13 bases between them. Germline CDR1 and CDR2: SEHNR and FQNEAQ (reference sequence). The length of the CDR3 is 15 residues. The full variable domain, completed using reference TRBV7-9 and TRBJ2-5, is DTGVSQNPRHKITKRGQNVTFRCDPISEHNRLYWYRQTLGQGPEFLTYFQNEAQLEKSRLLSDRFSAERPKGSFSTLEIQRTEQGDSAMYLCASSLAGGREETQYFGPGTRLLVL.